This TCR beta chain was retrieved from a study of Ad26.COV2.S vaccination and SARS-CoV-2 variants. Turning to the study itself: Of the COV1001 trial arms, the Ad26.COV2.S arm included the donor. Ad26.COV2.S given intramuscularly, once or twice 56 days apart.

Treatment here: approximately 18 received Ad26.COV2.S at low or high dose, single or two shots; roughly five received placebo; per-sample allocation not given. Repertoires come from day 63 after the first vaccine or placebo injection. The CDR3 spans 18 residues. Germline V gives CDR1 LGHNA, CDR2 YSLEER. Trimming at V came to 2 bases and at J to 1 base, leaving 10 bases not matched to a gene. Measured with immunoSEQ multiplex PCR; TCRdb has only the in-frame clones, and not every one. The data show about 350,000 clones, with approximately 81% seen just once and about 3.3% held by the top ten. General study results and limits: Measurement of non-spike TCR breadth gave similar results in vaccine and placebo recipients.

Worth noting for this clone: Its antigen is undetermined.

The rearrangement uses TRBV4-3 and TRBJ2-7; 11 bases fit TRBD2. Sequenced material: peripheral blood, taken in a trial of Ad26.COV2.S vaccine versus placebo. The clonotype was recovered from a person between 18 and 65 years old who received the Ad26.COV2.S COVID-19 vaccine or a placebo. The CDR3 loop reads CASSQTLAGEGRSYEQYF. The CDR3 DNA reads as TGCGCCAGCAGCCAAACACTAGCGGGAGAGGGTAGGTCCTACGAGCAGTACTTC.